One TCR beta chain is described in this entry. The source of the sample is a study of blood T cell repertoires in COVID-19. At the level of the study: Samples came from the United States, Italy and Spain, spanning acute and convalescent COVID-19. PBMCs, B-cell-depleted T cells, or T cells provided the cDNA or gDNA that made up the material.

The repertoire was sequenced with immunoSEQ multiplex PCR; TCRdb's copy has only in-frame clones and lacks some. Here the sample spans approximately 200,000 clones, 70% to 90% being singletons. V was pared by 2 bases and J by 4 bases, with 5 bases between. This CDR3 is 12 amino acids long. The V gene's germline CDR1 is MNHNS and CDR2 SASEGT. The sequenced material came from peripheral blood. This chain connects TRBV6-1 to TRBJ2-5; D not resolved. The TCR sequence derives from a man aged 25 to 40 with acute or convalescent COVID-19. The CDR3 sequence is CASSEMRETQYF. The DNA of the CDR3 is TGTGCCAGCAGTGAAATGAGAGAGACCCAGTACTTC.